This T cell receptor (beta chain) is from a study of blood T cell repertoires in COVID-19. Study-level background: Material from acute and convalescent COVID-19 was sourced from the United States, Italy and Spain. Sources were T cells, B-cell-depleted T cells, or PBMCs; the material itself was cDNA or gDNA.

Under the authors' procedure: Reference gene primers were amplified, and this amplification served to estimate nucleated cell counts. Sequenced by immunoSEQ multiplex PCR; TCRdb stores in-frame clones only, minus some. That table supplies the V and J calls and clone size; D and trimming were determined from the DNA. This table holds about 160,000 clones, 82% found once. The trim removed 3 bases at V and 5 bases at J, leaving 24 bases unmatched. CDR3 size: 19 residues. CDR1 is DFQATT, CDR2 SNEGSKA, per germline (reference sequence). The study counted Cohort 3 donors as recovered given two negative PCRs, clearance, or symptom resolution. This clone was found a few times.

The sequence was obtained from a man in his sixties who had recovered from COVID-19. The sequencing input was PBMCs or T cells enriched from blood (not recorded which). The chain is built from TRBV20-1 and TRBJ2-5, with 7 bases lining up with TRBD1. CDR3 DNA sequence: TGCAGTGCTAGTCCCGTTCGTAGACAGGGACGACCCGTTCGGGAGACCCAGTACTTC. This gives the protein CSASPVRRQGRPVRETQYF.